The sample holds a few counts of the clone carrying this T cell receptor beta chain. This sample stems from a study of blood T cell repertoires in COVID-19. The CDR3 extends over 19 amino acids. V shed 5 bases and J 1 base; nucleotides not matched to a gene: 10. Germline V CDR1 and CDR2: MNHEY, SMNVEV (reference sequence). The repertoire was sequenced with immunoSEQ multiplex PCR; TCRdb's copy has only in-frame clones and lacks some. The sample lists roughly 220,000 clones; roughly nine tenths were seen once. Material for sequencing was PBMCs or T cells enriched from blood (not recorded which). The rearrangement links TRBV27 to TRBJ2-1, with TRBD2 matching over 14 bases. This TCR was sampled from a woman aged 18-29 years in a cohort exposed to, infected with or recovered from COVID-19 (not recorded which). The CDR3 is CASSPVPGLAGASYNEQFF. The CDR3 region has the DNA TGTGCCAGCAGTCCTGTCCCGGGACTAGCGGGAGCATCCTACAATGAGCAGTTCTTC.